The source of this T cell receptor beta chain is a study of cytomegalovirus exposure and HLA in healthy donors. PCR used 60 Vbeta primers and 13 Jbeta primers. This table comes from immunoSEQ multiplex PCR, and its TCRdb copy is limited to in-frame clones, with some not included. Found here are about 140,000 clones, around 73% of them singletons; the top ten hold around 1.5%. From germline, CDR1 is SGHTA and CDR2 FQGTGA. V dropped 3 bases and J dropped 1 base, with 12 bases sitting between them. The length of the CDR3 is 15 residues. The specimen sequenced was PBMCs. This clonotype was sampled from a female donor in good health and CMV-seronegative. The chain has TRBV7-3 and TRBJ1-1; unclear D gene. This CDR3 reads CASSFPPPGNTEAFF. CDR3 DNA: TGTGCCAGCAGCTTCCCTCCCCCGGGGAACACTGAAGCTTTCTTT.